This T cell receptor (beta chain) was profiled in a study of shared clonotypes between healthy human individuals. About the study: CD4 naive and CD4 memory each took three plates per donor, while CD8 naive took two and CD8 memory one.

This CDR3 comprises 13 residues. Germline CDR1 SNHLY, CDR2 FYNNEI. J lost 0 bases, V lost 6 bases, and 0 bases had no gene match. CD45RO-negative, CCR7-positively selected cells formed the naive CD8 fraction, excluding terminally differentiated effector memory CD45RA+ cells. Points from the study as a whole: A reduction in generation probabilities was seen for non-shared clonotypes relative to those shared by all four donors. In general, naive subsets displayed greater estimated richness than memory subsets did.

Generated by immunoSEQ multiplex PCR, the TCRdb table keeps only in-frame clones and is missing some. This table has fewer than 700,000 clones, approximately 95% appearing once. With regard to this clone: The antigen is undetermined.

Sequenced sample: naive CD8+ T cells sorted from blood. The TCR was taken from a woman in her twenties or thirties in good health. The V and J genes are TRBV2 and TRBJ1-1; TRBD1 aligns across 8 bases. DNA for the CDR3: TGTGCCAGCAGACAGGGGGTGAACACTGAAGCTTTCTTT. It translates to CASRQGVNTEAFF.